This passage covers 22 T cell receptor beta chains from one sample sequenced in a study of CD8 T cells in ankylosing spondylitis. These TCRs are of unknown antigen specificity. Study-level results: A motif in TCR beta, a set of several highly homologous variants, appeared characteristic of ankylosing spondylitis blood.

TCRdb processed the 5' RACE reads anew with MiXCR; each CDR3 protein has one entry. In the table there are 800,000 to 900,000 distinct CDR3 sequences, about 11% of which are singletons. The sequencing sample was made of blood, either unsorted or a sorted T cell fraction (not recorded which). The receptors originated from a male donor with ankylosing spondylitis.

This clonotype has at least ten counts. V is TRBV27 and J is TRBJ2-7, with D possibly called TRBD1 or TRBD2 (5 bases each). Germline V gives CDR1 MNHEY, CDR2 SMNVEV (reference sequence). The CDR3 has 15 residues. V lost 5 bases, J lost 3 bases, and 17 bases lay in between. CDR3: CASSPFGTGRYEQYF. The CDR3 bases are TGTGCCAGCAGTCCATTTGGGACCGGACGCTACGAGCAGTACTTC.

This clonotype was seen at least ten times. The chain employs TRBV29-1 and TRBJ1-1; the D gene is possibly TRBD1 (5 bases). CDR1 SQVTM and CDR2 ANQGSEA come from the germline V gene. This CDR3 is built from 13 residues. Trimming took 4 bases from V and 3 from J, leaving 12 bases between them. CDR3 loop: CSVVKGRHTEAFF. The CDR3 nucleotides read TGCAGCGTTGTAAAGGGACGGCACACTGAAGCTTTCTTT.

The V call is TRBV20-1, the J call TRBJ1-2; no definite D call. The CDR3 runs to 14 residues. The V end lost 3 bases, the J end lost 1 base, and 12 bases lay between the germline ends. Germline CDR1 and CDR2: DFQATT and SNEGSKA (reference sequence). The CDR3 coding sequence is TGCAGTGCTAGTTTCCACACGAATAACTATGGCTACACCTTC. This encodes CSASFHTNNYGYTF.

V gene TRBV6-4 combines with J gene TRBJ2-1; 7 bases match TRBD1. Germline lookup yields CDR1 MRHNA and CDR2 SNTAGT. V shed 7 bases and J 1 base; nucleotides not matched to a gene: 25. The CDR3 sequence is 21 residues long. CDR3 sequence reads: CASTASGDRSTESLSYNEQFF. In DNA, the CDR3 is TGTGCCAGCACTGCCTCCGGGGACAGATCTACGGAGTCCCTTTCCTACAATGAGCAGTTCTTC.

This clonotype was picked up a small number of times. The chain joins TRBV9 to TRBJ1-5; D unclear. Germline CDR1 is SGDLS and CDR2 is YYNGEE. The CDR3 runs 16 residues. V lost 3 bases, J lost 0 bases, and 13 bases lay in between. Here the CDR3 DNA reads TGTGCCAGCAGCGCCGACGTAGTACTTAGCAATCAGCCCCAGCATTTT. Its protein product is CASSADVVLSNQPQHF.

This clonotype was seen only a few times. This rearrangement joins TRBV30 to TRBJ1-5; no clear D gene. This CDR3 is 15 amino acids long. V lost 4 bases to trimming and J lost 2 bases, with 15 bases between them. The V gene's germline CDR1 is GTSNPN and CDR2 SVGIG (reference sequence). The CDR3 region is CAWTRRAAGNQPQHF. The CDR3 DNA sequence: TGTGCCTGGACCCGTAGGGCGGCTGGCAATCAGCCCCAGCATTTT.

This rearrangement joins TRBV6-1 to TRBJ2-7, with a weak D call TRBD2 (6 bases). Per the germline V gene, CDR1 is MNHNS and CDR2 is SASEGT. Trimming took 5 bases from V and 2 from J, leaving 16 bases between them. This CDR3 comprises 15 residues. CDR3 residues: CASSRVGGATYEQYF. For the CDR3, the DNA is TGTGCCAGCAGTCGGGTCGGCGGGGCTACCTACGAGCAGTACTTC.

The chain joins TRBV7-2 to TRBJ2-3; TRBD2 matches 13 bases. CDR3 length equals 16 residues. Germline V gene data show CDR1 as SGHTA and CDR2 as FQGNSA. V shed 5 bases, J shed 3 bases, and the junction held 5 bases outside the gene matches. The CDR3 is CASSAGLAGWTDTQYF. The CDR3 region has the DNA TGTGCCAGCAGCGCGGGACTAGCGGGGTGGACAGATACGCAGTATTTT.

This clonotype was observed at least ten times. V gene TRBV12-3 or TRBV12-4 combines with J gene TRBJ2-5; D perhaps matches TRBD2 (6 bases). Deletions cut 2 bases from V and 1 base from J, with 8 bases between. The CDR3 sequence is 14 residues long. CDR3 sequence reads: CASSLTAGQETQYF. CDR3 coding DNA: TGTGCCAGCAGTTTAACAGCGGGCCAAGAGACCCAGTACTTC.

This clonotype came up many times. The V gene is TRBV7-2, the J gene TRBJ2-7, with D maybe TRBD1 (5 bases). The CDR3 length is 15 residues. Trimming took off 1 base at V and 5 bases at J, with 15 bases between the two ends. Germline CDR1 and CDR2: SGHTA and FQGNSA. DNA for the CDR3: TGTGCCAGCAGCTTAGGGGTTTGGCAGGGTAACGAGCAGTACTTC. Its protein product is CASSLGVWQGNEQYF.

The table lists this clonotype with many counts. The chain is built from TRBV20-1 and TRBJ2-7, with a weak D call TRBD2 (5 bases). Trimming left V 0 bases short and J 2 bases short, with 14 bases between. This CDR3 is 15 amino acids long. CDR1 is DFQATT and CDR2 is SNEGSKA in the germline V gene (reference sequence). The CDR3 DNA follows: TGCAGTGCTAGAGATCCTGGGAGAATTGCCTACGAGCAGTACTTC. It encodes CSARDPGRIAYEQYF.

This clonotype appeared a few times. The chain combines TRBV28 with TRBJ2-5; D is undetermined. Germline V gives CDR1 MDHEN, CDR2 SYDVKM. Trimming removed 7 bases at V and 5 bases at J, with 8 bases between. The CDR3 has 11 amino acids. Here the CDR3 DNA reads TGTGCCAGCATCATAGGGGAGACCCAGTACTTC. As protein: CASIIGETQYF.

This clonotype showed up just a few times. The V and J genes are TRBV7-2 and TRBJ2-5; unclear D gene. The CDR3 is made up of 13 amino acids. Germline V gives CDR1 SGHTA, CDR2 FQGNSA. The V gene lost 4 bases and the J gene lost 4 bases, with 10 bases spanning the gap. This CDR3 is CASSSRIGETQYF. CDR3 nucleotides: TGTGCCAGCAGCTCACGGATCGGAGAGACCCAGTACTTC.

The gene calls are TRBV20-1 and TRBJ2-7; TRBD1 aligns across 7 bases. Germline V gene data show CDR1 as DFQATT and CDR2 as SNEGSKA (reference sequence). This CDR3 has 11 residues. The J segment lost 5 bases and the V segment lost 4 bases, leaving 2 bases of the junction unmatched. CDR3 DNA: TGCAGTGCTAAGGGGGCTAACGAGCAGTACTTC. This gives the protein CSAKGANEQYF.

The gene calls are TRBV27 and TRBJ2-7; D possibly matches TRBD1 or TRBD2 (5 bases each). The germline V gene encodes CDR1 MNHEY and CDR2 SMNVEV (reference sequence). The CDR3 sequence is 13 residues long. V was trimmed by 4 bases and J by 5 bases, leaving 12 bases between them. The CDR3, as DNA: TGTGCCAGCAGTTATCAGGGACCGCACGAGCAGTACTTC. It yields the protein CASSYQGPHEQYF.

This chain links TRBV4-3 with TRBJ2-1; D might be TRBD2 (6 bases). The germline gives CDR1 LGHNA, CDR2 YSLEER. Trimming took off 0 bases at V and 14 bases at J, with 14 bases between the two ends. This CDR3 spans 13 amino acids. The CDR3 protein is CASSQDAGWPKFF. The CDR3, as DNA: TGCGCCAGCAGCCAAGATGCGGGGTGGCCAAAGTTCTTC.

The chain uses TRBV11-2 and TRBJ2-3; perhaps TRBD2 as D (5 bases). The CDR3 covers 14 residues. Germline assignment: CDR1 SGHAT and CDR2 FQNNGV. Trimming left V 5 bases short and J 4 bases short, with 13 bases between. Written as DNA, the CDR3 is TGTGCCAGCAGCCCGGGATGGCGGTCAGATACGCAGTATTTT. Its translation is CASSPGWRSDTQYF.

There are a few counts of this clonotype. The CDR3 coding sequence is TGTGCCAGCAGCTGGTTCTCGCGGGAGGGCGATGAGCAGTTCTTC. Translated: CASSWFSREGDEQFF. The chain uses TRBV5-6 and TRBJ2-1, with 9 bases identical to TRBD2. The V segment lost 3 bases and the J segment 8 bases; nucleotides outside the gene matches: 9. This CDR3 spans 15 amino acids. CDR1 is SGHDT, CDR2 YYEEEE, per germline.

The chain is built from TRBV6-1 and TRBJ2-3; a possible D gene is TRBD1 (5 bases). The CDR3 contains 13 residues. Per the germline V gene, CDR1 is MNHNS and CDR2 is SASEGT. Trimming cost V 3 bases and J 2 bases, with 6 bases left between them. In DNA form, the CDR3 reads TGTGCCAGCAGTGACAGGGCCACAGATACGCAGTATTTT. It yields the protein CASSDRATDTQYF.

This clonotype has a count of ten or more. CDR3: CSASGSGGYEQYF. DNA for the CDR3: TGCAGTGCTAGTGGAAGCGGGGGCTACGAGCAGTACTTC. V usage is TRBV20-1 and J usage is TRBJ2-7; TRBD2 agrees at 8 bases. The CDR3 spans 13 residues. J gave up 3 bases and V 3 bases, and 4 bases lay outside the gene matches. Per germline, CDR1 DFQATT and CDR2 SNEGSKA (reference sequence).

The chain has TRBV10-3 and TRBJ2-1; D is ambiguous. Germline V gives CDR1 ENHRY, CDR2 SYGVKD. V was pared by 4 bases and J by 7 bases, with 20 bases between. The CDR3 contains 16 residues. CDR3 sequence: CAISVEPLRLGNEQFF. Written as DNA, the CDR3 is TGTGCCATCAGTGTAGAGCCACTACGTCTAGGGAATGAGCAGTTCTTC.

Only a few counts were recorded for this clonotype. V usage is TRBV20-1 and J usage is TRBJ1-1; D is undetermined. The germline CDR1 and CDR2 sequences are DFQATT and SNEGSKA (reference sequence). The CDR3 length is 16 residues. Trimming stripped 1 base from V and 0 bases from J, with 15 bases between. This CDR3 is CSARGLFADLNTEAFF. The CDR3, as DNA: TGCAGTGCTAGAGGACTCTTCGCGGACTTGAACACTGAAGCTTTCTTT.